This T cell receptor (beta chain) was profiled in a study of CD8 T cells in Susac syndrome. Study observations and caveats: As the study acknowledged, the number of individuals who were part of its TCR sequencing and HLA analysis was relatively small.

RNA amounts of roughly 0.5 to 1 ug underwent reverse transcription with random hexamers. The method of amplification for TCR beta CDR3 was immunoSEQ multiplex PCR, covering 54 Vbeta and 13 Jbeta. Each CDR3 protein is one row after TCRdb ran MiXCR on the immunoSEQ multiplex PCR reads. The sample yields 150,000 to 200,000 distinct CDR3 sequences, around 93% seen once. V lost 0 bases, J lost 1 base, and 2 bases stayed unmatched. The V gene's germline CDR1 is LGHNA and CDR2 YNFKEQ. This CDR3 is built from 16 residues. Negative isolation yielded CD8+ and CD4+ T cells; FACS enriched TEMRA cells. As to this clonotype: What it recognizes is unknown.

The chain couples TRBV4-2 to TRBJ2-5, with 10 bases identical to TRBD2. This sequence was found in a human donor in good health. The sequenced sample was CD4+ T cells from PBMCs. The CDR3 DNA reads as TGTGCCAGCAGCCAAGATAGGACTAGCGGCCAAGAGACCCAGTACTTC. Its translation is CASSQDRTSGQETQYF.